Listed below are T cell receptor beta chains from one sample, sequenced in a study of cytomegalovirus exposure and HLA in healthy donors. The method was immunoSEQ multiplex PCR; TCRdb's version includes in-frame clones alone and lacks a portion of them. The table has about 93,000 clones, 82% seen once; the top ten hold 3% to 4%. Sequencing was done on a sample of PBMCs. The receptors shown here come from a man in his fifties in good health and CMV-seronegative. CDR3s include the opening cysteine and the closing phenylalanine or tryptophan. The order of the fields is clone size, V gene, J gene, D gene, CDR3 DNA, CDR3 protein. D genes are given only for firm matches. Some rows mark clone size as missing; the rest say once, few, many or name a class of expanded clone.

abundance: .; v_gene: TRBV27; j_gene: TRBJ2-3; d_gene: TRBD2; CDR3nt: TGTGCCAGCAGTTTAGGTCCCGCTAGCGGGAGCGGGGAAGATACGCAGTATTTT; CDR3aa: CASSLGPASGSGEDTQYF
abundance: .; v_gene: TRBV28; j_gene: TRBJ2-7; d_gene: TRBD2; CDR3nt: TGTGCCAGCAGTTTACGGGGGGGCTACTTCTACGAGCAGTACTTC; CDR3aa: CASSLRGGYFYEQYF
abundance: .; v_gene: TRBV2; j_gene: TRBJ2-3; d_gene: TRBD1; CDR3nt: TGTGCCAGCAGTTTTCCGGGACAGGGGGCAGATACGCAGTATTTT; CDR3aa: CASSFPGQGADTQYF
abundance: .; v_gene: TRBV4-1; j_gene: TRBJ2-7; d_gene: TRBD2; CDR3nt: TGCGCCAGCAGCCCAAGGACTAGCGGGAGGGCCCCCTACGAGCAGTACTTC; CDR3aa: CASSPRTSGRAPYEQYF
abundance: .; v_gene: TRBV5-4; j_gene: TRBJ2-1; d_gene: TRBD2; CDR3nt: TGTGCCAGCAGCGCAGGACTAGCGGGAGTTTTAAATGAGCAGTTCTTC; CDR3aa: CASSAGLAGVLNEQFF
abundance: .; v_gene: TRBV28; j_gene: TRBJ1-6; d_gene: .; CDR3nt: TGTGCCAGCAGTCCCTCCAGGCTGAATTCACCCCTCCACTTT; CDR3aa: CASSPSRLNSPLHF
abundance: .; v_gene: TRBV28; j_gene: TRBJ2-5; d_gene: TRBD1; CDR3nt: TGTGCCAGCAGTTTTTCGAGGACAGGGGGCCGGGGAGAGCAGTACTTC; CDR3aa: CASSFSRTGGRGEQYF
abundance: .; v_gene: TRBV6-5; j_gene: TRBJ2-1; d_gene: TRBD2; CDR3nt: TGTGCCAGCAGCGGGCTAGCGGGAGAAGATGAGCAGTTCTTC; CDR3aa: CASSGLAGEDEQFF
abundance: .; v_gene: TRBV11-2; j_gene: TRBJ2-7; d_gene: TRBD2; CDR3nt: TGTGCCAGCAGCCCAGCCAGCGGGACGCACTCCTACGAGCAGTACTTC; CDR3aa: CASSPASGTHSYEQYF
abundance: .; v_gene: TRBV27; j_gene: TRBJ2-1; d_gene: TRBD2; CDR3nt: TGTGCCAGCAGTTTAGGGAGCGGGAGGGCCGTCTACAATGAGCAGTTCTTC; CDR3aa: CASSLGSGRAVYNEQFF
abundance: .; v_gene: TRBV19; j_gene: TRBJ1-5; d_gene: .; CDR3nt: TGTGCCAGTAGTATGTGGAGGGATAATCAGCCCCAGCATTTT; CDR3aa: CASSMWRDNQPQHF
abundance: .; v_gene: TRBV5-3; j_gene: TRBJ2-3; d_gene: TRBD2; CDR3nt: TGTGCCAGAAGCGGGGGACTAGCGGGAGAGGGGAGCACAGATGCGCAGTATTTT; CDR3aa: CARSGGLAGEGSTDAQYF
abundance: .; v_gene: TRBV10-1; j_gene: TRBJ2-7; d_gene: TRBD1; CDR3nt: TGCGCCACCTTGTGGAAGGGTCGCCAGGGGGCGGGCGAGCAGTACTTC; CDR3aa: CATLWKGRQGAGEQYF
abundance: .; v_gene: TRBV28; j_gene: TRBJ2-1; d_gene: TRBD1; CDR3nt: TGTGCCAGCAGTTTATTCGGACAGGGGAATAACAATGAGCAGTTCTTC; CDR3aa: CASSLFGQGNNNEQFF
abundance: .; v_gene: TRBV29-1; j_gene: TRBJ2-7; d_gene: TRBD1; CDR3nt: TGCAGCGTCGGGGGAACGGACAGGGGAAACGAGCAGTACTTC; CDR3aa: CSVGGTDRGNEQYF
abundance: .; v_gene: TRBV5-1; j_gene: TRBJ2-7; d_gene: TRBD2; CDR3nt: TGCGCCAGCAGCCCGGGACTAGCTGCTACCTCCTACGAGCAGTACTTC; CDR3aa: CASSPGLAATSYEQYF
abundance: .; v_gene: TRBV5-1; j_gene: TRBJ1-2; d_gene: .; CDR3nt: TGCGCCAGCAGCCCTGCCGAGGAGTGGAGGATAGGCTACACCTTC; CDR3aa: CASSPAEEWRIGYTF
abundance: .; v_gene: TRBV27; j_gene: TRBJ1-1; d_gene: .; CDR3nt: TGTGCCAGCAGCCCCTCCGGTTCCACTGAAGCTTTCTTT; CDR3aa: CASSPSGSTEAFF
abundance: .; v_gene: TRBV9; j_gene: TRBJ2-1; d_gene: TRBD1; CDR3nt: TGTGCCAGCAGCGTCGACTACAGGGGGATGAACAATGAGCAGTTCTTC; CDR3aa: CASSVDYRGMNNEQFF
abundance: few; v_gene: TRBV7-2; j_gene: TRBJ2-7; d_gene: .; CDR3nt: TGTGCCAGCAGCCAACAGGGCGGGTCTTACGAGCAGTACTTC; CDR3aa: CASSQQGGSYEQYF
abundance: .; v_gene: TRBV27; j_gene: TRBJ2-7; d_gene: .; CDR3nt: TGTGCCAGCAGTTTAAGCAGGACAGCCTACGAGCAGTACTTC; CDR3aa: CASSLSRTAYEQYF
abundance: .; v_gene: TRBV29-1; j_gene: TRBJ1-5; d_gene: .; CDR3nt: TGCAGCGTTTTACACAGGGTCGGGCAGCCCCAGCATTTT; CDR3aa: CSVLHRVGQPQHF
abundance: .; v_gene: TRBV7-9; j_gene: TRBJ2-5; d_gene: TRBD1; CDR3nt: TGTGCCAGCAGCTTGGGGGACAGGCAAGAGACCCAGTACTTC; CDR3aa: CASSLGDRQETQYF
abundance: .; v_gene: TRBV21-1; j_gene: TRBJ2-7; d_gene: .; CDR3nt: TGTGCCAGCAGCAAAGGGAAAGGAGGACAGGGGTGCCGAAGGTACGAGCAGTACTTC; CDR3aa: CASSKGKGGQGCRRYEQYF
abundance: .; v_gene: TRBV28; j_gene: TRBJ2-7; d_gene: TRBD2; CDR3nt: TGTGCCAGCAGGTCCGGGACTAGCTTAAGGCGGAGCTACGAGCAGTACTTC; CDR3aa: CASRSGTSLRRSYEQYF
abundance: few; v_gene: TRBV7-9; j_gene: TRBJ1-5; d_gene: .; CDR3nt: TGTGCCAGCAGCTTAGGGGGAGGTCAGCCCCAGCATTTT; CDR3aa: CASSLGGGQPQHF
abundance: .; v_gene: TRBV20-1; j_gene: TRBJ2-1; d_gene: .; CDR3nt: TGCAGTGCCAGGTACAATGAGCAGTTCTTC; CDR3aa: CSARYNEQFF
abundance: .; v_gene: TRBV15; j_gene: TRBJ2-7; d_gene: TRBD2; CDR3nt: TGTGCCACCAGCCCCCGAGGCGGGACTAGCCGTATTTCCGAGAGATACGAGCAGTACTTC; CDR3aa: CATSPRGGTSRISERYEQYF
abundance: .; v_gene: TRBV19; j_gene: TRBJ1-2; d_gene: .; CDR3nt: TGTGCCAGTAGTATCATCACGGGCTATGGCTACACCTTC; CDR3aa: CASSIITGYGYTF
abundance: .; v_gene: TRBV11-3; j_gene: TRBJ2-7; d_gene: .; CDR3nt: TGTGCCAGCAGCTTGACAGGTCCGGGCGAGCAGTACTTC; CDR3aa: CASSLTGPGEQYF
abundance: .; v_gene: TRBV11-2; j_gene: TRBJ2-7; d_gene: .; CDR3nt: TGTGCCAGCAGCTTAGGCGGGAAACCCTACGAGCAGTACTTC; CDR3aa: CASSLGGKPYEQYF
abundance: .; v_gene: TRBV6-4; j_gene: TRBJ2-2; d_gene: TRBD2; CDR3nt: TGTGCCAACCCGGGACTAGCGGGAGAAATGTCCGGGGAGCTGTTTTTT; CDR3aa: CANPGLAGEMSGELFF
abundance: .; v_gene: TRBV6-1; j_gene: TRBJ1-1; d_gene: .; CDR3nt: TGTGCCAGCAGTGAATTGGGTAGCCGGCTGAACACTGAAGCTTTCTTT; CDR3aa: CASSELGSRLNTEAFF
abundance: once; v_gene: TRBV21-1; j_gene: TRBJ2-1; d_gene: .; CDR3nt: TGTGCCAGCAGCCCCACCCGGGATGAGCAGTTCTTC; CDR3aa: CASSPTRDEQFF
abundance: .; v_gene: TRBV5-4; j_gene: TRBJ1-5; d_gene: .; CDR3nt: TGTGCCAGCAGCTTGCCGGGACAGCCCCAGCATTTT; CDR3aa: CASSLPGQPQHF
abundance: .; v_gene: TRBV10-2; j_gene: TRBJ1-2; d_gene: TRBD1; CDR3nt: TGCGCCAGCAGTGACCCAGGGGGCTATGGCTACACCTTC; CDR3aa: CASSDPGGYGYTF
abundance: .; v_gene: TRBV21-1; j_gene: TRBJ2-3; d_gene: .; CDR3nt: TGTGCCAGCAGTCGTAGCGGGAGGGCCCCCCACCCCACAGATACGCAGTATTTT; CDR3aa: CASSRSGRAPHPTDTQYF